The next 5 T cell receptor beta chains were all read from a single sample in a study of control samples from healthy donors and cancer patients. Profiling relied on immunoSEQ multiplex PCR, and the TCRdb table lists in-frame clones only, not all of them. The sample shows about 130,000 clones, less than 95% of them seen only once. Sequenced input: blood. These receptors originate from a man aged 18-30 years in good health.

V usage is TRBV29-1 and J usage is TRBJ1-1, with TRBD1 matching over 9 bases. The V gene's germline CDR1 is SQVTM and CDR2 ANQGSEA. J gave up 4 bases and V 5 bases, and 2 bases lay outside the gene matches. There are 12 residues in the CDR3. DNA for the CDR3: TGCAGCGTTAGACAGGGGGGCACTGAAGCTTTCTTT. Translating gives CSVRQGGTEAFF.

This clone was seen a handful of times. This rearrangement joins TRBV4-1 to TRBJ1-3; D is ambiguous. V was shortened by 4 bases and J by 7 bases, with 8 bases between the two germline ends. The CDR3 extends over 12 amino acids. In germline, CDR1 is MGHRA, CDR2 YSYEKL. CDR3 bases: TGCGCCAGCAGCCGAGAGAGGAACACCATATATTTT. Protein product: CASSRERNTIYF.

This chain links TRBV6-2 or TRBV6-3 with TRBJ2-1, with unresolved D. V lost 4 bases to trimming and J lost 3 bases, with 7 bases between them. Per the germline V gene, CDR1 is MNHEY and CDR2 is SVGEGT. This CDR3 is 13 amino acids long. CDR3 nucleotide sequence: TGTGCCAGCAGTTTTCAGAACTACAATGAGCAGTTCTTC. This sequence encodes CASSFQNYNEQFF.

The rearrangement joins TRBV7-3 to TRBJ2-1, with a possible D match to TRBD1 (6 bases). Trimming took 5 bases from V and 10 from J, leaving 9 bases between them. Germline assignment: CDR1 SGHTA and CDR2 FQGTGA. This CDR3 has 11 residues. CDR3 nucleotides: TGTGCCAGCAGCGAAACAGGGGAGCAGTTCTTC. Translated: CASSETGEQFF.

CDR3 protein: CASSLTLGLVYF. Written as DNA, the CDR3 is TGTGCCAGCAGTTTGACCTTGGGACTAGTGTACTTC. The rearrangement joins TRBV28 to TRBJ2-5, with 8 bases fitting TRBD2. The length of the CDR3 is 12 residues. Germline-derived CDR1 and CDR2 are MDHEN and SYDVKM. V lost 3 bases, J lost 13 bases, and 7 bases stayed unmatched.